The clone carrying this T cell receptor beta chain was seen at least ten times. What it binds is not known. Attachment of unique molecular identifiers to individual cDNA molecules was performed. TCRdb reprocessed the 5' RACE reads via MiXCR and lists one record per CDR3 protein. The sample consists of tens of thousands of distinct CDR3 sequences, around 12% of them appearing once. The data were obtained in a study of early T cells in non-severe SARS-CoV-2 infection. Study-wide results and limits: Anti-spike CD8 responses were favored by VDJdb matching, which missed private and CD4 specificities.

The V end was cut by 5 bases, the J end by 4 bases, with 21 bases between. Germline V CDR1 and CDR2: KGHSH, LQKENI. The CDR3 has 16 residues. The receptor was derived from an adult who was a healthcare worker with PCR-confirmed SARS-CoV-2 infection or an uninfected control (not recorded which). Sequenced: whole blood. The rearrangement links TRBV18 to TRBJ2-7, with TRBD2 as a possible D gene (6 bases). The CDR3 sequence is CASSSKGGEKPYEQYF. In DNA, the CDR3 is TGTGCCAGCTCATCTAAAGGCGGGGAAAAGCCTTACGAGCAGTACTTC.